Listed here are 10 T cell receptor beta chains from one sample, sequenced in a study of radiotherapy plus CTLA-4 blockade in lung cancer. Using immunoSEQ multiplex PCR, the repertoire was profiled, and TCRdb retains in-frame clones only, with some absent. The sample records tens of thousands of clones, approximately 79% being singletons. The source was peripheral blood, collected from a patient treated with radiotherapy plus ipilimumab. The receptors were sampled from a human donor with non-small cell lung cancer whose response to radiotherapy plus ipilimumab could not be evaluated. Some clones in this sample may be carry-over from other donors' samples.

The J gene is TRBJ1-2, the V gene TRBV28; TRBD1 agrees at 9 bases. CDR1 is MDHEN, CDR2 SYDVKM, per germline. V lost 1 base to trimming and J lost 4 bases; unmatched junction nucleotides: 7. The CDR3 has 16 residues. The CDR3 protein is CASSLSTGGLLYGYTF. The CDR3 nucleotides read TGTGCCAGCAGTTTATCGACAGGGGGTTTACTCTATGGCTACACCTTC.

The chain carries TRBV18 and TRBJ1-5; weak D call: TRBD1 (5 bases). V was shortened by 5 bases and J by 5 bases, with 13 bases between the two germline ends. The CDR3 extends over 14 amino acids. Germline V gene sequence: CDR1 KGHSH, CDR2 LQKENI. The CDR3 region has the DNA TGTGCCAGCTCAGAGTACGCGGGGGATCAGCCCCAGCATTTT. Encoded protein: CASSEYAGDQPQHF. The whole variable domain, remainder taken from reference TRBV18 and TRBJ1-5, is NAGVMQNPRHLVRRRGQEARLRCSPMKGHSHVYWYRQLPEEGLKFMVYLQKENIIDESGMPKERFSAEFPKEGPSILRIQQVVRGDSAAYFCASSEYAGDQPQHFGDGTRLSIL.

The gene calls are TRBV11-3 and TRBJ2-3; a weak D match, TRBD2 (5 bases). This CDR3 is built from 15 residues. V dropped 2 bases and J dropped 3 bases, with 12 bases sitting between them. Looked up from germline, CDR1 is SGHNT and CDR2 is YENEEA. Written as DNA, the CDR3 is TGTGCCAGCAGCTTATCTAGCCAGAGAACAGATACGCAGTATTTT. This sequence encodes CASSLSSQRTDTQYF.

The sample holds one count of this clone. This sequence joins TRBV4-2 and TRBJ1-2; D is unclear. Looked up from germline, CDR1 is LGHNA and CDR2 is YNFKEQ. Trimming removed 0 bases at V and 0 bases at J, with 8 bases between. There are 15 residues in the CDR3. CDR3 region: CASSQDLRSNYGYTF. In DNA, the CDR3 is TGTGCCAGCAGCCAAGATCTACGCTCTAACTATGGCTACACCTTC.

V is TRBV11-3 and J is TRBJ2-1; TRBD1 matches at 8 bases. The V gene's germline CDR1 is SGHNT and CDR2 YENEEA. V was pared by 1 base and J by 9 bases, with 5 bases of the junction left unmatched. The CDR3 contains 14 residues. The CDR3 region is CASSLVSTGGEQFF. The DNA of the CDR3 is TGTGCCAGCAGCTTAGTTTCCACAGGGGGTGAGCAGTTCTTC.

CDR3 nucleotide sequence: TGTGCCAGTAGTATGAGCTTCGTCGTCGCTCAAGAGACCCAGTACTTC. It is translated as CASSMSFVVAQETQYF. The V call is TRBV19, the J call TRBJ2-5; D is ambiguous. V was cut by 3 bases and J by 2 bases, with 16 bases left in between. There are 16 residues in the CDR3. Per the germline V gene, CDR1 is LNHDA and CDR2 is SQIVND (reference sequence).

This chain links TRBV29-1 with TRBJ1-2, with TRBD1 matching 12 bases. This CDR3 is 17 amino acids long. Germline CDR1 is SQVTM and CDR2 is ANQGSEA. V shed 7 bases, J shed 8 bases, and the junction held 20 bases outside the gene matches. CDR3 sequence reads: CSANFGTGGANVKGYTF. CDR3 bases: TGCAGCGCTAACTTTGGGACAGGGGGCGCGAATGTCAAGGGCTACACCTTC. Full variable domain (missing parts from reference TRBV29-1 and TRBJ1-2): SAVISQKPSRDICQRGTSLTIQCQVDSQVTMMFWYRQQPGQSLTLIATANQGSEATYESGFVIDKFPISRPNLTFSTLTVSNMSPEDSSIYLCSANFGTGGANVKGYTFGSGTRLTVV.

The chain combines TRBV4-1 with TRBJ1-1; 8 bases are a match to TRBD1. CDR3 length: 14 residues. The V gene end was trimmed by 8 bases and the J gene end by 4 bases; junction bases not matched to a gene: 9. Germline lookup yields CDR1 MGHRA and CDR2 YSYEKL. CDR3 sequence reads: CASDQQGVGTEAFF. In nucleotides, the CDR3 is TGCGCCAGCGATCAACAGGGGGTGGGCACTGAAGCTTTCTTT.

The gene calls are TRBV2 and TRBJ1-1; no definite D call. The germline CDR1 and CDR2 sequences are SNHLY and FYNNEI. The CDR3 consists of 13 residues. Trimming removed 4 bases at V and 0 bases at J, with 6 bases between. CDR3 loop: CASSGQMNTEAFF. The CDR3 DNA follows: TGTGCCAGCAGTGGGCAGATGAACACTGAAGCTTTCTTT.

The chain is built from TRBV7-6 and TRBJ2-5; 11 bases line up with TRBD1. Germline CDR1 reads SGHVS; CDR2 reads FNYEAQ. CDR3 length: 15 amino acids. V lost 6 bases and J lost 2; bases outside the gene matches: 5. The CDR3 here is CASSRTGGRQETQYF. DNA for the CDR3: TGTGCCAGCAGTCGGACAGGGGGCAGACAAGAGACCCAGTACTTC.